There are a few counts of the clone carrying this T cell receptor beta chain. The data stem from a study of identical twins. The CDR3 runs to 15 residues. The ends were cut back, 4 bases at V and 3 bases at J, with 15 bases in the middle. The germline V gene has CDR1 SGHRS and CDR2 YFSETQ. TCRdb redid the calling of the 5' RACE reads with MiXCR, one entry per CDR3 protein. This table has 400,000 to 550,000 distinct CDR3 sequences, approximately 24% appearing once. These data also featured in a second study, about T cells expressing NK-cell markers. Per that study: Researchers report these clonotypes also headed the CD3+CD56-NKG2C+ fraction in a few donors.

This sequence originates from a woman aged 18 to 35 in good health. The sequencing input was CD4+ T cells sorted from blood. This chain links TRBV5-1 with TRBJ2-3; a weak D match, TRBD2 (6 bases). The CDR3 loop reads CASSRKTGDTDTQYF. CDR3 in DNA: TGCGCCAGCAGCCGCAAGACGGGGGATACAGATACGCAGTATTTT.